The 9 T cell receptor beta chains presented below share a single source sample, sequenced in a study of blood T cell repertoires in COVID-19. Produced via immunoSEQ multiplex PCR; TCRdb's table is partial and in-frame only. The sample yields about 85,000 clones, 88% seen once. The sample taken for sequencing was peripheral blood. These receptors all come from a woman of 80 years or more with acute or convalescent COVID-19.

The chain couples TRBV3-1 (or the pseudogene TRBV3-2) to TRBJ2-3, with D perhaps matching TRBD1 (5 bases). This CDR3 region has 15 residues. The V gene lost 2 bases and the J gene lost 5 bases, with 14 bases spanning the gap. Germline CDR1 reads LGHDT; CDR2 reads YNNKEL (reference sequence). CDR3 in DNA: TGTGCCAGCAGCCAAAGGGGTCAGTTGGGAGATACGCAGTATTTT. As protein: CASSQRGQLGDTQYF.

The sample holds one count of this clone. This chain uses TRBV7-8 with TRBJ2-7, with 7 bases aligning to TRBD2. Looked up from germline, CDR1 is SGHVS and CDR2 is FQNEAQ. V trimming: 2 bases; J trimming: 6 bases; junction bases outside the gene matches: 1. The CDR3 totals 12 residues. CDR3 loop: CASSLSGGEQYF. CDR3 in DNA: TGTGCCAGCAGCTTATCGGGGGGCGAGCAGTACTTC. Full variable domain (missing parts from reference TRBV7-8 and TRBJ2-7): GAGVSQSPRYKVAKRGQDVALRCDPISGHVSLFWYQQALGQGPEFLTYFQNEAQLDKSGLPSDRFFAERPEGSVSTLKIQRTQQEDSAVYLCASSLSGGEQYFGPGTRLTVT.

This rearrangement joins TRBV9 to TRBJ1-2, with D perhaps TRBD1 (6 bases). The CDR3 consists of 12 residues. Germline lookup yields CDR1 SGDLS and CDR2 YYNGEE. V was pared by 0 bases and J by 14 bases, with 14 bases between. CDR3 DNA: TGTGCCAGCAGCGTAGTTCGGGGGGGCTTAACCTTC. Its protein is CASSVVRGGLTF.

The CDR3 nucleotides read TGTGCCAGCAGCTCCTACGGGGAGCTGTTTTTT. Its protein is CASSSYGELFF. The gene calls are TRBV5-4 and TRBJ2-2; D is unclear. Germline V lookup: CDR1 SGHNT, CDR2 YYREEE (reference sequence). The CDR3 is 11 amino acids. Trimming cost V 3 bases and J 7 bases, with 4 bases left between them.

There are a few counts of this clone. The gene calls are TRBV5-6 and TRBJ2-7; D uncertain. The CDR3 spans 11 residues. CDR1 is SGHDT and CDR2 is YYEEEE in the germline V gene. V was pared by 3 bases and J by 4 bases, with 5 bases between. The CDR3 loop is CASSSGYEQYF. CDR3 nucleotides: TGTGCCAGCAGCTCGGGTTACGAGCAGTACTTC.

The rearrangement uses TRBV9 and TRBJ2-7; 13 bases line up with TRBD2. The V segment lost 1 base and the J segment 4 bases; nucleotides outside the gene matches: 20. This CDR3 has 21 amino acids. Germline V CDR1 and CDR2: SGDLS, YYNGEE. The CDR3: CASSVLSRVLAGGPRGYEQYF. The CDR3 coding sequence is TGTGCCAGCAGCGTACTGTCCCGGGTACTAGCGGGAGGGCCCCGCGGATACGAGCAGTACTTC.

The chain couples TRBV5-1 to TRBJ2-1; 8 bases line up with TRBD2. CDR1 SGHRS and CDR2 YFSETQ come from the germline V gene. This CDR3 comprises 16 residues. J was trimmed by 0 bases and V by 4 bases; bases with no gene match: 6. This chain's CDR3 is CASSPASGSSYNEQFF. The CDR3 nucleotides read TGCGCCAGCAGCCCGGCAAGCGGGAGCTCCTACAATGAGCAGTTCTTC.

This chain joins TRBV5-8 and TRBJ2-3, with 7 bases matching TRBD2. V trimming: 0 bases; J trimming: 4 bases; junction bases outside the gene matches: 2. The CDR3 is 14 amino acids. From germline, CDR1 is SGHTS and CDR2 YDEGEE. CDR3 region: CASSLGGRADTQYF. CDR3 coding DNA: TGTGCCAGCAGCTTGGGGGGGAGGGCAGATACGCAGTATTTT.

This clone has only a few counts. The J gene is TRBJ2-2, the V gene TRBV5-1, with 8 bases aligning to TRBD2. This CDR3 contains 17 residues. Germline CDR1 is SGHRS and CDR2 is YFSETQ. The V and J ends lost 4 bases and 4 bases, in that order; junction bases with no gene match: 12. The CDR3 loop is CASSPGGGPPGTGELFF. The CDR3 DNA reads as TGCGCCAGCAGCCCCGGGGGGGGACCCCCAGGCACCGGGGAGCTGTTTTTT.